This T cell receptor beta chain originates from a study of blood T cell dynamics during melanoma immunotherapy. Study as a whole: Patients with metastatic melanoma got pembrolizumab or nivolumab-ipilimumab as first-line care.

CDR1 SGHNT and CDR2 YYREEE come from the germline V gene (reference sequence). V lost 4 bases and J 0 bases, leaving 17 bases between the germline ends. CDR3 size: 16 residues. Time point indicated: pre-treatment baseline. Every bulk PBMC sample received the same 350 ng of DNA. Sequenced by immunoSEQ multiplex PCR; TCRdb stores in-frame clones only, minus some. The sample shows 15,000 to 20,000 clones, about 83% of them seen only once. The gene calls are TRBV5-4 and TRBJ2-7; TRBD2 might be the D (6 bases). The sample consisted of blood, taken from a patient treated with checkpoint blockade. The source is a human donor with melanoma. DNA of the CDR3: TGTGCCAGCAGCCCGAGGGACTCGACAAGCTCCTACGAGCAGTACTTC. Its translation is CASSPRDSTSSYEQYF.